This T cell receptor (beta chain) was profiled in a study of regulatory T cells in long-lasting Graves disease. Time point specified: persistent/refractory GD, antithyroid drugs over 5 years with positive TRAb. The TCR library was made from RNA extracted from PBMCs. V lost 0 bases, J lost 3 bases, and 9 bases lay in between. The CDR3 length is 15 residues. CDR1 SGHAT and CDR2 FQNNGV come from the germline V gene. According to the study, TCR beta libraries were built with iRepertoire HTBI primers and CDR3-region Arm-PCR. Authors' analysis steps: Overall, samples carried approximately 60 TRBV and about 15 TRBJ segments. TCRdb recomputed calls from the multiplex PCR reads with MiXCR, one row per CDR3 protein. TCRdb's processing, not the authors' own work, is the source of the V and J calls. The sample lists 400,000 to 600,000 distinct CDR3 sequences; roughly 21% were seen once.

The source was peripheral blood mononuclear cells (PBMCs), collected when the disease was refractory, from a patient treated with antithyroid drugs. The V call is TRBV11-2, the J call TRBJ1-5, with D maybe TRBD1 (6 bases). The TCR originated in a female donor with Graves disease. The CDR3 spells CASSLEAGVNQPQHF. The CDR3 coding sequence is TGTGCCAGCAGCTTAGAGGCAGGGGTCAATCAGCCCCAGCATTTT. Full variable domain (remainder filled in from reference TRBV11-2 and TRBJ1-5): EAGVAQSPRYKIIEKRQSVAFWCNPISGHATLYWYQQILGQGPKLLIQFQNNGVVDDSQLPKDRFSAERLKGVDSTLKIQPAKLEDSAVYLCASSLEAGVNQPQHFGDGTRLSIL.